These 30 T cell receptor beta chains originate from one sample sequenced in a study of T cells in Graves' hyperthyroidism and ophthalmopathy. Researchers amplified the TCR beta CDR3 regions from RNA transcripts. HTBI primers drove first-round RT-PCR of the TCR CDR3. MiXCR, run by TCRdb on the multiplex PCR reads, gives a single entry per CDR3 protein. The sample consists of hundreds of thousands of distinct CDR3 sequences, approximately 16% of them appearing once. The sequenced sample was blood. The receptors originated from a woman aged 18-35 years with Graves' ophthalmopathy.

This clonotype was counted at least ten times. The J gene is TRBJ2-1, the V gene TRBV3-1, with 10 nucleotides matching TRBD2. Germline lookup yields CDR1 LGHDT and CDR2 YNNKEL (reference sequence). This CDR3 has 16 residues. V gave up 4 bases and J gave up 3 bases; unmatched junction bases: 6. CDR3 in DNA: TGTGCCAGCAGCCGAGCGGGAGGGCCCCTCTACAATGAGCAGTTCTTC. Translated: CASSRAGGPLYNEQFF.

This clonotype has a count of ten or more. The chain has TRBV11-2 and TRBJ1-4; TRBD1 matches 10 bases. V trimming: 5 bases; J trimming: 10 bases; junction bases outside the gene matches: 16. The germline V gene encodes CDR1 SGHAT and CDR2 FQNNGV. This CDR3 has 17 residues. The CDR3: CASSPTSGTGDRGKLFF. DNA for the CDR3: TGTGCCAGCAGCCCAACCTCCGGGACAGGGGATAGGGGAAAACTGTTTTTT.

Ten or more counts support this clonotype. V usage is TRBV7-6 and J usage is TRBJ1-2; D is unresolved. V lost 5 bases and J lost 8, with 12 bases in between. Germline values: CDR1 SGHVS, CDR2 FNYEAQ. The CDR3 loop spans 12 amino acids. The CDR3 region is CASSRTGSGYTF. The CDR3 DNA sequence: TGTGCCAGCAGCCGGACCGGGTCGGGCTACACCTTC.

In regard to this clonotype: A much larger clone lies a single base off, so this may be a read error. The V gene is TRBV6-1, the J gene TRBJ2-5; D may match TRBD1 or TRBD2 (5 bases each). The CDR3 sequence is 15 residues long. Germline V gene sequence: CDR1 MNHNS, CDR2 SASEGT. CDR3 bases: TGTGCCAGCGGTGAAGTTGGGGGAACCCAAGAGACCCAGTACTTC. Translating it yields CASGEVGGTQETQYF.

The table lists this clonotype with many counts. V and J are TRBV12-3 or TRBV12-4 and TRBJ1-6; D not resolved. Trimming took off 6 bases at V and 9 bases at J, with 12 bases between the two ends. The CDR3 sequence is 13 residues long. CDR3 sequence: CASSDGGISPLHF. The CDR3 DNA sequence: TGTGCCAGCAGCGACGGTGGGATTTCACCCCTCCACTTT.

In this sample, this clonotype turned up many times. The gene calls are TRBV6-2 or TRBV6-3 and TRBJ1-5, with 10 bases that match TRBD1. The CDR3 consists of 16 residues. Germline assignment: CDR1 MNHEY and CDR2 SVGEGT. V was clipped by 2 bases and J by 1 base; unmatched bases: 2. The CDR3 here is CASSYPGQGSNQPQHF. The CDR3 DNA sequence: TGTGCCAGCAGTTACCCGGGACAGGGGAGCAATCAGCCCCAGCATTTT.

This clonotype was seen repeatedly, ten times or more. The chain combines TRBV28 with TRBJ1-2, with D hard to call. Trimming removed 2 bases from V and 0 bases from J, with 10 bases in between. CDR3 length: 15 amino acids. Germline values: CDR1 MDHEN, CDR2 SYDVKM. The CDR3, as DNA: TGTGCCAGCAGTTTAATGAGTGTGGCTAACTATGGCTACACCTTC. Translation gives CASSLMSVANYGYTF.

The sample holds many counts of this clonotype. The chain couples TRBV6-1 to TRBJ2-7; possibly TRBD1 for D (7 bases). The CDR3 consists of 15 residues. Germline values: CDR1 MNHNS, CDR2 SASEGT. V was shortened by 1 base and J by 4 bases, with 14 bases between the two germline ends. The CDR3 nucleotides are TGTGCCAGCAGTGAAGGGCAGGGGGGTATTTACGAGCAGTACTTC. Translated, it gives CASSEGQGGIYEQYF.

This clonotype came up a few times. This clone may be a read error of a much larger clone one base away. The chain uses TRBV11-2 and TRBJ2-3; a possible D gene is TRBD2 (6 bases). Trimming shortened V by 5 bases and J by 9 bases, and 9 bases separated the two germline ends. Looked up from germline, CDR1 is SGHAT and CDR2 is FQNNGV. CDR3 length: 11 amino acids. CDR3 nucleotides: TGTGCCAGCAGCCTTGCGGGGACGCAGTATTTT. Translating it yields CASSLAGTQYF.

At least ten counts were recorded for this clonotype. The chain recombines TRBV20-1 with TRBJ2-7; D may be TRBD1 (6 bases). V was pared by 2 bases and J by 2 bases, with 19 bases between. Germline V gene data show CDR1 as DFQATT and CDR2 as SNEGSKA (reference sequence). CDR3 length: 16 amino acids. In DNA form, the CDR3 reads TGCAGTGCTAGACTCCCGACCGGGACACTCACCTACGAGCAGTACTTC. Translating it yields CSARLPTGTLTYEQYF.

The chain uses TRBV19 and TRBJ1-5, with TRBD1 matching over 8 bases. The CDR3 is made up of 15 amino acids. V trimming: 6 bases; J trimming: 4 bases; junction bases outside the gene matches: 8. Germline assignment: CDR1 LNHDA and CDR2 SQIVND (reference sequence). CDR3 protein: CASRYGDRLNQPQHF. As DNA, the CDR3 is TGTGCCAGTAGATATGGGGACAGGTTGAATCAGCCCCAGCATTTT.

This clonotype was detected ten times or more. The CDR3 DNA reads as TGTGCCAGCAAACCGACAGGGCCGAACACTGAAGCTTTCTTT. Amino acids: CASKPTGPNTEAFF. This chain joins TRBV27 and TRBJ1-1; 7 bases are a match to TRBD1. The CDR3 is 14 residues long. Trimming at V came to 7 bases and at J to 1 base, leaving 6 bases not matched to a gene. The germline V gene has CDR1 MNHEY and CDR2 SMNVEV (reference sequence).

This clonotype has ten or more counts. This chain uses TRBV28 with TRBJ2-7, with 14 positions matching TRBD2. V was clipped by 6 bases and J by 2 bases; unmatched bases: 3. This CDR3 contains 15 residues. Germline lookup yields CDR1 MDHEN and CDR2 SYDVKM. The CDR3 protein is CASRGGLAGAYEQYF. The CDR3 coding sequence is TGTGCCAGCAGAGGGGGACTAGCGGGAGCCTACGAGCAGTACTTC. The full variable domain, rest sourced from reference TRBV28 and TRBJ2-7, is DVKVTQSSRYLVKRTGEKVFLECVQDMDHENMFWYRQDPGLGLRLIYFSYDVKMKEKGDIPEGYSVSREKKERFSLILESASTNQTSMYLCASRGGLAGAYEQYFGPGTRLTVT.

This clonotype has more than one count but fewer than ten. One end of the junction does not line up with germline, which may come from a read error. The chain employs TRBV6-1 and TRBJ2-7, with TRBD2 identical over 14 bases. In germline, CDR1 is MNHNS, CDR2 SASEGT. The CDR3 is 15 residues long. The CDR3 sequence is CANSEGTSGSYEQYF. As DNA, the CDR3 is TGTGCCAACAGTGAAGGGACTAGCGGGAGTTACGAGCAGTACTTC.

This clonotype was picked up many times. The chain is built from TRBV9 and TRBJ2-3; 9 bases align to TRBD2. Trimming removed 2 bases from V and 0 bases from J; junction bases left unmatched: 1. This CDR3 spans 15 amino acids. Germline values: CDR1 SGDLS, CDR2 YYNGEE. CDR3 sequence (DNA): TGTGCCAGCAGCGTTAGCGGGGGTAGCACAGATACGCAGTATTTT. This codes for CASSVSGGSTDTQYF.

This clonotype was recorded many times. The rearrangement joins TRBV7-2 to TRBJ2-1; TRBD2 aligns across 7 bases. Losses at the gene ends were 5 bases for V and 7 bases for J; bases not matched to a gene: 20. CDR1 SGHTA and CDR2 FQGNSA come from the germline V gene. The CDR3 is 18 residues long. For the CDR3, the DNA is TGTGCCAGCAGCGAAAATTACCTGGGACGGGGAGGGTGGAATGAGCAGTTCTTC. Translated: CASSENYLGRGGWNEQFF.

This clonotype appeared many times. The chain has TRBV6-1 and TRBJ2-1, with TRBD2 matching 9 bases. The CDR3 has 14 residues. Unmatched junction bases numbered 9, after V lost 7 bases and J lost 8 bases. The germline CDR1 and CDR2 sequences are MNHNS and SASEGT. The CDR3 is CASKRVAGVHEQFF. In nucleotides, the CDR3 is TGTGCCAGCAAACGGGTAGCGGGGGTACATGAGCAGTTCTTC.

Ten or more counts support this clonotype. The chain carries TRBV15 and TRBJ2-7; unclear D gene. Trimming removed 0 bases at V and 2 bases at J, with 11 bases between. The CDR3 consists of 15 residues. Germline V gene sequence: CDR1 LNHNV, CDR2 YYDKDF (reference sequence). The CDR3 DNA follows: TGTGCCACCAGCAGAGATGGAGACTGGACCTACGAGCAGTACTTC. Residues: CATSRDGDWTYEQYF.

This clonotype came up many times. The chain is built from TRBV28 and TRBJ1-2; D remains ambiguous. The germline V gene encodes CDR1 MDHEN and CDR2 SYDVKM. V was trimmed by 3 bases and J by 3 bases, leaving 11 bases between them. This CDR3 has 14 residues. The CDR3 DNA follows: TGTGCCAGCAGTTTGATAGGGCAGGACTATGGCTACACCTTC. It translates to CASSLIGQDYGYTF.

Only a few counts were recorded for this clonotype. This sequence joins TRBV6-1 and TRBJ2-7; D is unclear. The CDR3 runs 13 residues. Germline loops: CDR1 MNHNS, CDR2 SASEGT. Trimming left V 8 bases short and J 3 bases short, with 14 bases between. For the CDR3, the DNA is TGTGCCAGCGGGCGCCGGGCCAACTACGAGCAGTACTTC. Its protein is CASGRRANYEQYF.

V usage is TRBV30 and J usage is TRBJ1-1; tentative D call: TRBD1 (6 bases). V lost 0 bases and J lost 8, with 13 bases in between. CDR3 size: 13 residues. Germline CDR1 is GTSNPN and CDR2 is SVGIG (reference sequence). CDR3 sequence reads: CAWSVGTTGEAFF. In DNA form, the CDR3 reads TGTGCCTGGAGTGTAGGGACCACAGGGGAAGCTTTCTTT.

This clonotype is a singleton in its sample. This chain connects TRBV18 to TRBJ1-2; 12 bases match TRBD1. Trimming cost V 1 base and J 4 bases; bases outside gene matches: 4. The CDR3 length is 16 residues. Germline lookup yields CDR1 KGHSH and CDR2 LQKENI. The CDR3 here is CASSPLPGQGAYGYTF. CDR3 DNA sequence: TGTGCCAGCTCACCACTTCCGGGACAGGGGGCCTATGGCTACACCTTC.

The rearrangement joins TRBV5-1 to TRBJ2-5; D is perhaps TRBD2 (6 bases). The CDR3 extends over 14 amino acids. Looked up from germline, CDR1 is SGHRS and CDR2 is YFSETQ. V lost 2 bases to trimming and J lost 5 bases, with 13 bases between them. CDR3 loop: CASSLTGVSETQYF. The CDR3 region has the DNA TGCGCCAGCAGCTTAACGGGGGTTTCGGAGACCCAGTACTTC.

This clonotype was found many times. The J gene is TRBJ2-5, the V gene TRBV5-1; TRBD2 matches 12 bases. The CDR3 contains 17 residues. Germline V gene sequence: CDR1 SGHRS, CDR2 YFSETQ. The V segment lost 0 bases and the J segment 3 bases; nucleotides outside the gene matches: 6. For the CDR3, the DNA is TGCGCCAGCAGCTTGGTACTAGCGGGAGGATCTAAAGAGACCCAGTACTTC. This encodes CASSLVLAGGSKETQYF.

This clonotype was observed many times. The V call is TRBV2, the J call TRBJ2-7, with 16 positions matching TRBD2. CDR3 length: 14 residues. CDR1 SNHLY and CDR2 FYNNEI come from the germline V gene. V lost 6 bases to trimming and J lost 6 bases; unmatched junction nucleotides: 2. The CDR3: CASRGLAGGPEQYF. CDR3 in DNA: TGTGCCAGCAGGGGACTAGCGGGGGGGCCCGAGCAGTACTTC.

This clonotype has a count of ten or more. The chain carries TRBV12-3 or TRBV12-4 and TRBJ1-5; a weak D match, TRBD1 (5 bases). With 5 bases removed from V and 3 bases from J, the gap between germline ends came to 8 bases. The CDR3 totals 13 residues. In DNA, the CDR3 is TGTGCCAGCAGTACAGGTATCAATCAGCCCCAGCATTTT. It encodes CASSTGINQPQHF.

This clonotype was seen ten or more times. As DNA, the CDR3 is TGTGCCACCAGTGATGGCAGGGAGGGACTAGCGGTTAACAATGAGCAGTTCTTC. It translates to CATSDGREGLAVNNEQFF. The V gene is TRBV24-1, the J gene TRBJ2-1, with 11 bases that match TRBD2. The CDR3 has 18 residues. Looked up from germline, CDR1 is KGHDR and CDR2 is SFDVKD. V shed 3 bases, J shed 5 bases, and the junction held 11 bases outside the gene matches.

This clonotype was seen a few times. This sequence joins TRBV7-2 and TRBJ2-2, with D possibly TRBD1 on 5 matching bases. The CDR3 is made up of 15 amino acids. The germline gives CDR1 SGHTA, CDR2 FQGNSA. With 6 bases removed from V and 1 base from J, the gap between germline ends came to 12 bases. The DNA for the CDR3 is TGTGCCAGCAGTCGATGGGGCAGGAACACCGGGGAGCTGTTTTTT. Translated, it gives CASSRWGRNTGELFF.

This clonotype appeared many times. The genes are TRBV28 and TRBJ2-7; TRBD1 might be the D (5 bases). Trimming shortened V by 4 bases and J by 0 bases, and 10 bases separated the two germline ends. CDR1 and CDR2 (germline): MDHEN, SYDVKM. CDR3 length equals 14 residues. The CDR3 DNA follows: TGTGCCAGCAGTTCCGTCAGGGTCTCCTACGAGCAGTACTTC. It encodes CASSSVRVSYEQYF. The full variable domain, in which reference TRBV28 and TRBJ2-7 provide the parts outside the CDR3, is DVKVTQSSRYLVKRTGEKVFLECVQDMDHENMFWYRQDPGLGLRLIYFSYDVKMKEKGDIPEGYSVSREKKERFSLILESASTNQTSMYLCASSSVRVSYEQYFGPGTRLTVT.

This clonotype was counted at least ten times. This chain connects TRBV19 to TRBJ2-1; TRBD1 might be the D (6 bases). The CDR3 is made up of 13 amino acids. Trimming shortened V by 5 bases and J by 10 bases, and 15 bases separated the two germline ends. CDR1 and CDR2 from the germline V gene are LNHDA and SQIVND (reference sequence). In nucleotides, the CDR3 is TGTGCCAGTAGTCCGGGACACACCCGGGAGCAGTTCTTC. Translated, it gives CASSPGHTREQFF.